A single sample gave rise to the 27 T cell receptor beta chains below, sequenced in a study of shared T cell receptors in the human thymus. Measured with immunoSEQ multiplex PCR; TCRdb has only the in-frame clones, and not every one. This repertoire shows 600,000 to 900,000 clones, 80% to 90% found once; its top ten account for under 0.012%. The same data also went into a second study, on human thymus T cells.

Input material: thymocytes. Receptors originate from a girl in the first two years of life with a congenital heart defect.

The CDR3 loop reads CASSILGGSNQPQHF. In nucleotides, the CDR3 is TGTGCCAGTAGTATCTTGGGAGGAAGCAATCAGCCCCAGCATTTT. The chain has TRBV19 and TRBJ1-5; D unresolved. Trimming left V 3 bases short and J 1 base short, with 10 bases between. Looked up from germline, CDR1 is LNHDA and CDR2 is SQIVND (reference sequence). The CDR3 has 15 amino acids.

Comments on this clone: The same CDR3 arises from other DNA sequences in this sample as well. V is TRBV27 and J is TRBJ1-6; D remains unclear. Germline V CDR1 and CDR2: MNHEY, SMNVEV (reference sequence). The CDR3 extends over 13 amino acids. The ends were cut back, 3 bases at V and 4 bases at J, with 4 bases in the middle. CDR3 sequence reads: CASSFSYNSPLHF. CDR3 DNA: TGTGCCAGCAGTTTTAGTTATAATTCACCCCTCCACTTT.

The chain combines TRBV9 with TRBJ1-2; the D gene is possibly TRBD1 (6 bases). The germline V gene encodes CDR1 SGDLS and CDR2 YYNGEE. This CDR3 has 16 amino acids. V shed 3 bases and J shed 3 bases, with 18 bases lying between them. The DNA for the CDR3 is TGTGCCAGCAGCGGCCAAGAGACAGGTAGATACTATGGCTACACCTTC. Its protein product is CASSGQETGRYYGYTF. Full variable domain (remainder filled in from reference TRBV9 and TRBJ1-2): DSGVTQTPKHLITATGQRVTLRCSPRSGDLSVYWYQQSLDQGLQFLIQYYNGEERAKGNILERFSAQQFPDLHSELNLSSLELGDSALYFCASSGQETGRYYGYTFGSGTRLTVV.

V and J are TRBV5-1 and TRBJ1-6; the match to TRBD1 covers 9 bases. Germline loops: CDR1 SGHRS, CDR2 YFSETQ. CDR3 length: 17 amino acids. The junction had 12 bases not matched to a gene; V was cut back by 4 bases and J by 7 bases. Here the CDR3 reads CASSPLGTGYENSPLHF. CDR3 DNA: TGCGCCAGCAGCCCACTAGGGACAGGGTACGAAAATTCACCCCTCCACTTT. Full variable domain (rest looked up from reference TRBV5-1 and TRBJ1-6): KAGVTQTPRYLIKTRGQQVTLSCSPISGHRSVSWYQQTPGQGLQFLFEYFSETQRNKGNFPGRFSGRQFSNSRSEMNVSTLELGDSALYLCASSPLGTGYENSPLHFGNGTRLTVT.

The chain joins TRBV4-1 to TRBJ2-5; a weak D match, TRBD1 (6 bases). The V and J ends lost 4 bases and 1 base respectively, with 13 bases between them. This CDR3 spans 15 amino acids. CDR1 is MGHRA, CDR2 YSYEKL, per germline. CDR3 residues: CASSPYQGRQETQYF. The CDR3 DNA sequence: TGCGCCAGCAGCCCATACCAGGGGCGCCAAGAGACCCAGTACTTC.

This chain uses TRBV12-5 with TRBJ2-5, with D uncertain. This CDR3 is 12 amino acids long. The ends were cut back, 8 bases at V and 2 bases at J, with 9 bases in the middle. Germline V gives CDR1 LGHNT, CDR2 FRNRAP. CDR3 bases: TGTGCTAGTTCTTTGAGACAAGAGACCCAGTACTTC. This codes for CASSLRQETQYF.

The gene calls are TRBV5-6 and TRBJ2-1; 10 positions match TRBD2. Germline V gene lookup returns CDR1 SGHDT and CDR2 YYEEEE. V trimming: 7 bases; J trimming: 7 bases; junction bases outside the gene matches: 11. The CDR3 totals 15 residues. DNA of the CDR3: TGTGCCAGCGGAAACGGGACTAGCGTCGTGAATGAGCAGTTCTTC. Translated: CASGNGTSVVNEQFF.

The genes are TRBV18 and TRBJ1-2; D uncertain. The germline V gene has CDR1 KGHSH and CDR2 LQKENI. The CDR3 consists of 15 residues. Trimming pared 1 base from V and 0 bases from J, leaving 9 bases between. The CDR3: CASSPRSGSNYGYTF. The CDR3 bases are TGTGCCAGCTCACCACGATCAGGCTCTAACTATGGCTACACCTTC.

This chain links TRBV28 with TRBJ1-1; no clear D gene. Per the germline V gene, CDR1 is MDHEN and CDR2 is SYDVKM. This CDR3 is built from 11 residues. V was trimmed by 7 bases and J by 3 bases, leaving 6 bases between them. In DNA form, the CDR3 reads TGTGCCAGCACCCATTACACTGAAGCTTTCTTT. Protein: CASTHYTEAFF.

The CDR3 loop reads CASSRGGGRWLTGYTF. Written as DNA, the CDR3 is TGTGCCAGCAGTCGGGGGGGAGGGAGGTGGTTAACGGGCTACACCTTC. This chain links TRBV27 with TRBJ1-2; TRBD1 is a possible D gene (5 bases). The CDR3 has 16 amino acids. Germline V gives CDR1 MNHEY, CDR2 SMNVEV (reference sequence). Trimming shortened V by 5 bases and J by 8 bases, and 24 bases separated the two germline ends.

This clone has a handful of counts. The chain's CDR3 is CASSIRGVNTEAFF. Written as DNA, the CDR3 is TGTGCCAGCAGTATCAGGGGGGTGAACACTGAAGCTTTCTTT. The rearrangement uses TRBV6-1 and TRBJ1-1; 7 bases agree with TRBD1. Per germline, CDR1 MNHNS and CDR2 SASEGT. The CDR3 totals 14 residues. The V and J ends lost 5 bases and 0 bases, in that order; junction bases with no gene match: 3.

This clone is a singleton in its sample. The chain joins TRBV2 to TRBJ1-1, with D possibly TRBD1 on 5 matching bases. The germline V gene encodes CDR1 SNHLY and CDR2 FYNNEI. This CDR3 contains 12 residues. V was pared by 3 bases and J by 5 bases, with 7 bases between. The CDR3 region has the DNA TGTGCCAGCAGTGACAGGGTGACTGAAGCTTTCTTT. It is translated as CASSDRVTEAFF.

The DNA for the CDR3 is TGTGCCTGGAGTGAGATTTTGAGGGAGCCCCAGCATTTT. This encodes CAWSEILREPQHF. This chain joins TRBV30 and TRBJ1-5; no reliable D call. This CDR3 comprises 13 residues. V dropped 1 base and J dropped 8 bases, with 12 bases sitting between them. Germline V gene sequence: CDR1 GTSNPN, CDR2 SVGIG (reference sequence).

For the CDR3, the DNA is TGTGCCAGCAGCTTCAGGGTGAACACTGAAGCTTTCTTT. Translating gives CASSFRVNTEAFF. This chain links TRBV7-9 with TRBJ1-1, with D possibly TRBD1 on 5 matching bases. Trimming removed 3 bases at V and 0 bases at J, with 5 bases between. Germline lookup yields CDR1 SEHNR and CDR2 FQNEAQ (reference sequence). The CDR3 length is 13 residues.

This clone showed up just a few times. This chain joins TRBV28 and TRBJ2-2; possible D gene TRBD1, 6 bases. The CDR3 totals 17 residues. Germline loops: CDR1 MDHEN, CDR2 SYDVKM. Trimming removed 0 bases at V and 1 base at J, with 12 bases between. The CDR3, as DNA: TGTGCCAGCAGTTTATGCATCACAGGGAGGAACACCGGGGAGCTGTTTTTT. Encoded protein: CASSLCITGRNTGELFF.

V and J are TRBV19 and TRBJ1-2; 11 nucleotides agree with TRBD1. Germline CDR1 and CDR2: LNHDA and SQIVND (reference sequence). This CDR3 is built from 18 residues. The ends lost 2 bases at V and 3 bases at J; junction bases unmatched: 11. The CDR3, as DNA: TGTGCCAGTAGTATACGAGGACAGGGGGCGCAGAACGACTATGGCTACACCTTC. Its translation: CASSIRGQGAQNDYGYTF.

The chain carries TRBV6-1 and TRBJ1-1; tentatively, D is TRBD1 (5 bases). From germline, CDR1 is MNHNS and CDR2 SASEGT. Trimming stripped 6 bases from V and 3 bases from J, with 11 bases between. The CDR3 is 13 residues long. The CDR3 region has the DNA TGTGCCAGCAGGGACCCACAGGACACTGAAGCTTTCTTT. Encoded protein: CASRDPQDTEAFF.

This chain's CDR3 is CASSQDGSVVANEKLFF. CDR3 nucleotide sequence: TGCGCCAGCAGCCAAGATGGCAGCGTGGTGGCTAATGAAAAACTGTTTTTT. The chain recombines TRBV4-3 with TRBJ1-4; D call uncertain. The CDR3 covers 17 residues. Germline V lookup: CDR1 LGHNA, CDR2 YSLEER. Trimming cost V 0 bases and J 3 bases, with 14 bases left between them.

In DNA form, the CDR3 reads TGCGCCAGCAGCTCACCACGGACAGGGGGCAAGTACACTGAAGCTTTCTTT. It is translated as CASSSPRTGGKYTEAFF. The chain couples TRBV5-1 to TRBJ1-1; TRBD1 matches 11 bases. The CDR3 spans 17 residues. The germline CDR1 and CDR2 sequences are SGHRS and YFSETQ. J gave up 3 bases and V 3 bases, and 10 bases lay outside the gene matches.

The chain couples TRBV15 to TRBJ1-1, with no clear D. CDR1 is LNHNV and CDR2 is YYDKDF in the germline V gene (reference sequence). The V and J ends lost 5 bases and 6 bases respectively, with 22 bases between them. CDR3 length: 16 residues. CDR3 protein: CATSHFGSSGPPEAFF. CDR3 nucleotide sequence: TGTGCCACCAGCCACTTTGGGAGCAGCGGGCCCCCTGAAGCTTTCTTT.

The chain couples TRBV2 to TRBJ1-6, with a possible D match to TRBD1 (5 bases). The CDR3 is 15 residues long. V was trimmed by 9 bases and J by 10 bases, leaving 22 bases between them. Germline CDR1 is SNHLY and CDR2 is FYNNEI. CDR3 in DNA: TGTGCCAGGGGACTTGAGATCGGGTCTTGGTCACCCCTCCACTTT. Its translation: CARGLEIGSWSPLHF.

The rearrangement uses TRBV6-1 and TRBJ2-2; D perhaps matches TRBD2 (6 bases). V lost 0 bases and J lost 1, with 9 bases in between. Germline V CDR1 and CDR2: MNHNS, SASEGT. This CDR3 contains 16 residues. CDR3 DNA: TGTGCCAGCAGTGAAGCGCGGGGAGGGAACACCGGGGAGCTGTTTTTT. Its protein is CASSEARGGNTGELFF.

This chain connects TRBV18 to TRBJ2-5, with D possibly being TRBD2 (5 bases). The CDR3 covers 16 residues. The V and J ends lost 0 bases and 1 base respectively, with 12 bases between them. The germline V gene has CDR1 KGHSH and CDR2 LQKENI. The CDR3 DNA follows: TGTGCCAGCTCACCACCTATAAAGCGGACCCAAGAGACCCAGTACTTC. As protein: CASSPPIKRTQETQYF.

The chain uses TRBV18 and TRBJ1-2; TRBD1 matches at 10 bases. This CDR3 is 14 amino acids long. Germline loops: CDR1 KGHSH, CDR2 LQKENI. V dropped 6 bases and J dropped 6; count of bases not matched to a gene: 7. The CDR3 sequence is CASSWTGGLNGYTF. The CDR3 DNA sequence: TGTGCCAGCTCGTGGACAGGGGGATTAAATGGCTACACCTTC.

The chain is built from TRBV6-5 and TRBJ2-5; 8 positions match TRBD2. The CDR3 length is 14 residues. With V trimmed by 1 base and J by 5 bases, 3 bases remained unmatched. Germline V CDR1 and CDR2: MNHEY, SVGAGI. Written as DNA, the CDR3 is TGTGCCAGCAGTTACTTCGGGGGGGAGGAGACCCAGTACTTC. This gives the protein CASSYFGGEETQYF.

This clone was observed a handful of times. The gene calls are TRBV5-6 and TRBJ1-3; D possibly corresponds to TRBD1 (6 bases). This CDR3 is 17 amino acids long. V was trimmed by 4 bases and J by 3 bases, leaving 20 bases between them. CDR1 and CDR2 (germline): SGHDT, YYEEEE. The CDR3 spells CASSTTGGPNHGNTIYF. CDR3 coding DNA: TGTGCCAGCAGCACCACGGGGGGCCCAAATCATGGAAACACCATATATTTT.

The chain employs TRBV7-2 and TRBJ2-5; 7 nucleotides align to TRBD1. CDR3 size: 17 residues. Trimming at V came to 1 base and at J to 3 bases, leaving 11 bases not matched to a gene. Germline V lookup: CDR1 SGHTA, CDR2 FQGNSA. The DNA for the CDR3 is TGTGCCAGCAGCTTAGGAGAAATGGGACAGCAAGAAGAGACCCAGTACTTC. Translating it yields CASSLGEMGQQEETQYF.